These 13 T cell receptor beta chains share one sample of origin, sequenced in a study of blood T cell repertoires in COVID-19 (dated by TCRdb to 2020 to 2022). Receptor libraries were prepared by the immunoSEQ multiplex PCR assay. Sourced from immuneACCESS, this table was stored by TCRdb with only in-frame sequences that have V and J called. A share of the clones is absent; for the studies checked, an unresolved V gene accounts for under half, and the remainder has no known explanation. This sample holds some 60,000 clones; roughly 79% were observed only once. About 26% of the sample is taken by the ten largest. Sample: peripheral blood. The receptors come from a woman aged 80 or over with active or convalescent COVID-19.

V and J are TRBV6-5 and TRBJ2-1; a weak D match, TRBD1 (6 bases). CDR1 is MNHEY, CDR2 SVGAGI, per germline. The CDR3 is 15 residues long. V was clipped by 6 bases and J by 5 bases, with 17 bases between them. CDR3 sequence reads: CASRFSGTQHNEQFF. The CDR3 DNA reads TGTGCCAGCAGGTTTTCCGGGACACAGCACAATGAGCAGTTCTTC.

This chain joins TRBV2 and TRBJ2-7; 11 bases are a match to TRBD1. CDR3 length: 17 amino acids. Losses at the gene ends were 3 bases for V and 2 bases for J; bases not matched to a gene: 9. Germline V lookup: CDR1 SNHLY, CDR2 FYNNEI. DNA of the CDR3: TGTGCCAGCAGTGACAACTCCGGGACAGGGGGGGCCTACGAGCAGTACTTC. It yields the protein CASSDNSGTGGAYEQYF.

The CDR3 bases are TGTGCCAGCAGTGTGATACCTACGTATGGCTACACCTTC. Protein product: CASSVIPTYGYTF. J is TRBJ1-2 and V is TRBV2, with unresolved D. Per the germline V gene, CDR1 is SNHLY and CDR2 is FYNNEI. The CDR3 runs to 13 residues. V gave up 4 bases and J gave up 5 bases, with 11 bases separating them.

The chain links TRBV4-3 to TRBJ1-6, with no clear D. The CDR3 totals 13 residues. Trimming took off 0 bases at V and 13 bases at J, with 10 bases between the two ends. Per germline, CDR1 LGHNA and CDR2 YSLEER. The CDR3 sequence is CASSQDPGRPLHF. The CDR3 DNA reads TGCGCCAGCAGCCAAGATCCGGGGAGGCCCCTCCACTTT.

The chain recombines TRBV18 with TRBJ1-5; 7 nucleotides match TRBD1. This CDR3 region has 15 residues. V lost 1 base to trimming and J lost 0 bases; unmatched junction nucleotides: 0. The germline V gene encodes CDR1 KGHSH and CDR2 LQKENI. The CDR3 spells CASSPQGASNQPQHF. CDR3 in DNA: TGTGCCAGCTCACCACAGGGGGCTAGCAATCAGCCCCAGCATTTT.

This clone appeared a few times. The chain links TRBV4-3 to TRBJ1-2, with D unresolved. V was clipped by 0 bases and J by 4 bases, with 6 bases between them. The germline V gene has CDR1 LGHNA and CDR2 YSLEER. The CDR3 length is 13 residues. The CDR3 DNA is TGCGCCAGCAGCCAAGACAGGCTCTATGGCTACACCTTC. Translated: CASSQDRLYGYTF.

The chain joins TRBV6-2 or TRBV6-3 to TRBJ2-1; perhaps TRBD1 as D (6 bases). In germline, CDR1 is MNHEY, CDR2 SVGEGT. V was pared by 2 bases and J by 4 bases, with 15 bases between. The CDR3 spans 16 residues. The CDR3 loop reads CASSYEGEKAYNEQFF. The DNA for the CDR3 is TGTGCCAGCAGTTACGAGGGGGAGAAAGCTTACAATGAGCAGTTCTTC.

The gene calls are TRBV7-2 and TRBJ2-5; TRBD1 matches 7 bases. The CDR3 covers 14 residues. V shed 4 bases and J 2 bases; nucleotides not matched to a gene: 4. Germline CDR1 and CDR2: SGHTA and FQGNSA. The CDR3: CASSWNRGQETQYF. CDR3 coding DNA: TGTGCCAGCAGCTGGAACAGGGGTCAAGAGACCCAGTACTTC.

V is TRBV14 and J is TRBJ2-7; perhaps TRBD1 as D (5 bases). The CDR3 is made up of 16 amino acids. Trimming left V 0 bases short and J 6 bases short, with 18 bases between. The germline CDR1 and CDR2 sequences are SGHDN and FVKESK. This CDR3 is CASSQEVRQGIAEQYF. CDR3 nucleotide sequence: TGTGCCAGCAGCCAAGAAGTGAGGCAGGGAATCGCCGAGCAGTACTTC.

This clone was observed a single time. This chain uses TRBV6-5 with TRBJ2-1; the match to TRBD2 covers 12 bases. Germline trimming cut 8 bases from V and 6 bases from J; bases unmatched to any gene: 2. The CDR3 has 13 residues. Germline values: CDR1 MNHEY, CDR2 SVGAGI. CDR3 residues: CASGTSGFNEQFF. The CDR3 DNA reads TGTGCCAGCGGGACTAGCGGGTTCAATGAGCAGTTCTTC.

The chain combines TRBV6-5 with TRBJ1-5; 7 bases align to TRBD1. Trimming at V came to 6 bases and at J to 1 base, leaving 3 bases not matched to a gene. CDR1 is MNHEY and CDR2 is SVGAGI in the germline V gene. There are 14 residues in the CDR3. The CDR3 region is CASRLGQSNQPQHF. In DNA, the CDR3 is TGTGCCAGCAGATTGGGACAGAGCAATCAGCCCCAGCATTTT.

The gene calls are TRBV5-4 and TRBJ2-7; 7 bases are shared with TRBD1. In germline, CDR1 is SGHNT, CDR2 YYREEE (reference sequence). The CDR3 spans 16 residues. V was pared by 3 bases and J by 2 bases, with 11 bases of the junction left unmatched. This chain's CDR3 is CASSSGTEVVTYEQYF. The CDR3, as DNA: TGTGCCAGCAGCTCCGGGACAGAGGTAGTCACCTACGAGCAGTACTTC.

The chain is built from TRBV6-6 and TRBJ1-5; the match to TRBD1 covers 8 bases. With V trimmed by 5 bases and J by 2 bases, 2 bases remained unmatched. This CDR3 has 14 residues. Looked up from germline, CDR1 is MNHNY and CDR2 is SVGAGI (reference sequence). The CDR3 DNA follows: TGTGCCAGCAGTCCGACAGGGGGCAATCAGCCCCAGCATTTT. Protein product: CASSPTGGNQPQHF.